This TCR beta chain was identified in a study of cytomegalovirus exposure and HLA in healthy donors (dated by TCRdb to 2017 to 2019). Turning to the overall study: An earlier analysis of 587 of the donors reported roughly 300 Gb of sequence data and around 120 million unique TCR beta sequences obtained from around 170 million T cells. An early release that covered about 640 HLA-typed donors contained about 300 gigabases of sequencing data and tens of millions of unique TCR sequences. Among the approximately 400 genotyped donors, around 81% belonged to the genetic ancestry cluster associated with self-reported Caucasian donors. The study aimed to test whether signatures of past pathogen exposure could be identified by cataloging public T cell receptors. The study used immunosequencing to profile the T cell repertoires of approximately 650 subjects and linked those repertoires to cytomegalovirus serostatus. Besides the first cohort of under 700 subjects, a separate validation cohort made up of some 110 different subjects was used. High-throughput TCR immunosequencing, statistical association of individual TCRs with disease status, and machine learning were combined to predict cytomegalovirus infection status. A later analysis re-examined previously published TCR beta repertoires from more than 550 donors and added high-resolution HLA genotyping to investigate patterns of TCR occurrence. In the later analysis, no new phenotypic data were used to find candidate immune exposures; instead, reliance was placed on TCR beta sequences and their occurrence across donors. An earlier analysis of some 500 of the donors applied high-throughput TCR beta sequencing to assess whether each TCR beta V gene segment acted as functional or pseudogenic. Donor age, sex, ethnicity and CMV serostatus were compiled together with the repertoire data. In a later genetic analysis, genome-wide SNP genotypes for about three fifths of the roughly 670 donors were used, and that subset was treated as a discovery cohort. All discovery cohort repertoires had been generated on a single sequencing platform. HLA typing covered class I and class II loci at four-digit resolution. Typing coverage differed by locus: A, B, C, DRB1 and DQB1 were typed in roughly 620-630 donors, DQA1 in roughly 500, DPA1 in around 600, and DPB1 in 450 to 490. Five DR-DQ haplotypes were treated as single units for association and clustering because of strong linkage in the cohort. Among almost 400 genotyped donors of the cohort, an average of around 240,000 unique TCR beta nucleotide sequences were sequenced per donor, around 18% of them non-productive.

The cohort comprised fewer than 750 healthy bone marrow donors. Cohort members were all nominally healthy when sampled, although unrecorded immune exposures were likely present. The donor tested CMV seronegative and was one of the 352 seronegative cohort members. Every donor gave a peripheral blood sample, and the peripheral blood mononuclear cells from that sample were used for TCR beta sequencing. The Qiagen DNeasy Blood Extraction Kit was used to extract genomic DNA from the blood cell samples. CDR1 and CDR2 are read off the germline V gene (reference sequence) as LNHDA and SQIVND. Trimming removed 5 bases from V and 7 bases from J, leaving 14 bases between the germline ends. From its cysteine to its phenylalanine, the CDR3 spans 13 amino acids. The entry retains the CDR3 DNA only, 39 bases that are in frame from base 1. Overall study results and their limits: When HLA alleles, especially DR and DQ, strongly co-occurred, attributing TCR associations to individual alleles was difficult. According to the authors, the approach could potentially be generalized to other disease states and immunological phenotypes. Several of the top co-occurrence clusters appeared to be linked to parvovirus B19, influenza, CMV and Epstein-Barr virus, according to a later analysis. A further reported finding was that TCR beta sequences accurately predicted the HLA-A and HLA-B alleles for most subjects in the first cohort. Some IMGT-functional V segments, including TRBV6-2 and TRBV6-3, could not be told apart with the 87-base-pair reads, so those segments were excluded. In a later analysis, the rate of TCR association differed among HLA loci, with DRB1 alleles having the most associated TCRs and HLA-C alleles having the fewest. A cluster of highly shared sequence variants was judged likely to represent a technical artifact of the sequencing pipeline. Compared with equally common non-associated chains, HLA-associated TCR beta chains in a later analysis were more clonally expanded and had lower generation probabilities. According to a later genetic analysis, donors in an Asian-associated ancestry cluster had fewer N-insertions in productive TCRs than the roughly 700-donor mean. In an earlier analysis of fewer than 750 of the donors, most TCR beta V segments were observed in productive rearrangements about 90% or about 30% of the time, broadly matching IMGT annotations. About 15 rarely observed V segments, including chromosome 9 orphons, were excluded from the earlier analysis of some 590 of the donors because counts were too low. In vitro tests confirmed that a few of the cytomegalovirus-associated TCR beta chains recognize cytomegalovirus antigens. The cohort was sequenced for TCR beta chains only, and without alpha or paired-chain data the features that could be detected were limited. While some public TCRs were present in many individuals, most TCR sequences turned up only very rarely across donors. Presence/absence analyses assumed roughly uniform sequencing depth across donors, an assumption that may not hold. In a later analysis, most CMV-associated TCR beta chains were found to appear HLA-restricted, with HLA associations seemingly driven largely by CMV exposure. A total of 150 to 200 TCR beta chains were listed by the study as associated with cytomegalovirus. In a later analysis, some 18,000 TCR beta sequences were associated with specific HLA alleles at a false discovery rate of 0.05. For the cohort, immune exposure information was limited to CMV serostatus. In both the original and validation cohorts, the classifier was reported to diagnose cytomegalovirus status with high specificity and sensitivity. Linkage disequilibrium might explain the correlated functional status among segregating V segments, but an unknown experimental factor could not be excluded. HLA typing was unavailable for some donors at each locus, so association tests used only the typed subset. V-gene and J-gene trimming of TCR beta chains was associated with a missense DCLRE1C variant in a later genetic analysis, and the association was replicated in an independent cohort.

As concerns this clone: The antigen it binds to is not known. Base qualities are not provided; no much larger clone lies one nucleotide away.

Preparation of the library involved the immunoSEQ multiplex PCR assay. A mixture of 60 forward primers for TCR Vbeta segments and 13 reverse primers for TCR Jbeta segments was used in the multiplex PCR. The CDR3 region of rearranged TCR beta genes was amplified from genomic DNA with a multiplex PCR assay. On the Illumina HiSeq System, the amplified TCR beta libraries were sequenced as 87-base-pair reads. As for how the authors treated the data: In a later analysis, tens of millions of unique TCR beta chains were counted across the 650 to 700 repertoires, and about 10 million of these chains were shared by at least two donors. Raw reads were error-corrected and collapsed into unique sequences by a nearest-neighbor algorithm in which closely related sequences were merged to remove PCR and sequencing errors. To assign V, D and J gene segments, CDR3 sequences were aligned to IMGT reference sequences. For a sequence to be retained, at least a six-nucleotide match to both a V gene segment and a J gene segment was required. A rearrangement counted as productive if the CDR3 had no stop codons and remained in frame with V and J, and every other rearrangement counted as non-productive. Following IMGT convention, CDR3 was defined as the stretch from the second conserved V-encoded cysteine to the conserved J-encoded phenylalanine. Sequences without an unambiguous match to a single V gene segment were excluded from the earlier analysis of 450 to 750 of the donors. In an earlier analysis of roughly 500 of the donors, V segments were called functional above 56.7% productive rearrangements and were called segregating when the between-donor standard deviation exceeded 5%. To diagnose cytomegalovirus status from the catalog of TCR beta chain sequences, a statistical classification framework was built. A later analysis assigned V and J genes by comparing TCR nucleotide sequences with IMGT/GENE-DB human TR gene sequences. Using the TCRdist pipeline, a later analysis assigned CDR3 sequences along with most-parsimonious VDJ recombination scenarios. A later analysis defined each TCR beta chain by its CDR3 amino acid sequence plus V-gene family, and excluded reads lacking a unique V-gene family. In a later analysis, 450 to 600 highly shared, low-generation-probability nucleotide sequences were removed to address suspected cross-contamination and a sequencing artifact. In a later analysis, a clonal expansion index was calculated for each public chain from normalized within-repertoire ranks of inferred template counts. In a later analysis, generation probabilities were computed with a VDJ recombination model fitted to out-of-frame rearrangements, and the resulting probabilities were checked against IGoR. Hypergeometric tests were used in a later analysis to score TCR-TCR, TCR-HLA and TCR-CMV co-occurrence, with a repertoire-size bias correction applied to the TCR pairs. A later analysis estimated false discovery rates by permuting HLA or CMV assignments 20 times. In a later analysis, co-occurring TCRs were grouped with DBSCAN, and TCRdist sequence similarity was added when clustering was performed within HLA-allele-positive subsets. Repertoires with fewer than 30,000 or more than 120,000 public chains were left out of co-occurrence clustering, as were roughly five repertoires with anomalous nucleotide sharing. Entries here come from immuneACCESS through TCRdb and include only in-frame sequences with V and J called. Some clones fail to appear in such tables; in the studies checked, an unresolved V gene covers under half of the shortfall, and the cause of the remainder is unknown. D and trimming come from the DNA, and the V and J calls and clone size come from that table. The sample table holds about 180,000 clones, of which 76% were seen once. Clones ranked in the top ten supply around 1.5% of the sample.

The TCR originated in a man aged 18 to 35 in good health and CMV-seronegative. Sequencing was performed on PBMCs. This receptor chain uses TRBV19 and TRBJ2-5; TRBD1 might be the D gene, on 6 matching bases. The base sequence is TGTGCCAGTAGTGATAAAGGGGGAAGGACCCAGTACTTC. Its protein product is CASSDKGGRTQYF.